The clone carrying this T cell receptor beta chain was seen a few times. Its antigen is currently unknown. This specimen comes from a study of STAT3 mutations in large granular lymphocyte leukemia. Overall study: Among longitudinally sequenced T-LGLL patients, roughly half had canonical activating STAT3 mutations detected.

The study, taken as a whole, reports: At least one immunodominant TCR beta clonotype appeared in every T-cell large granular lymphocyte leukemia patient. TCR clonotype switching after therapy occurred in about 30% of the 18 patients. Samples missed the first appearance of the clone. Differing intervals and regimens complicate linking therapy response to clone burden.

The V gene's germline CDR1 is LNHDA and CDR2 SQIVND (reference sequence). The V gene lost 7 bases and the J gene lost 4 bases, with 16 bases spanning the gap. This CDR3 has 14 residues. Data came from immunoSEQ multiplex PCR; TCRdb stores just in-frame clones and leaves some out. In the table there are some 2,500 clones, nearly 50% of which are singletons. The sample taken for sequencing was peripheral blood mononuclear cells. This chain links TRBV19 with TRBJ1-2; a possible D gene is TRBD1 (6 bases). The receptor comes from a man aged 60 to 69 with T-cell large granular lymphocyte leukemia. Some clones in this sample may be carry-over from other donors' samples. CDR3 in amino acids: CASNRDTRSYGYTF. CDR3 in DNA: TGTGCCAGTAATCGGGACACCCGATCCTATGGCTACACCTTC.